This T cell receptor (beta chain) originates from a study of follicular helper T cells after annual influenza vaccination. Study observations and caveats: Undersampling of the much larger non-cTfh compartments could not be excluded for influenza clone enrichment.

Trimming shortened V by 7 bases and J by 4 bases, and 13 bases separated the two germline ends. The CDR3 totals 13 residues. The germline V gene has CDR1 SGHVS and CDR2 FQNEAQ. TCRdb's table, derived via immunoSEQ multiplex PCR, lists solely in-frame clones and lacks some. The data contain around 10,000 clones, under 80% of them seen just once; the ten biggest clones take up about 0.87%. Of note for this clone: Its specificity is not known.

This sequence was found in an adult who received the influenza vaccine. V is TRBV7-8 and J is TRBJ1-2, with D maybe TRBD1 (5 bases). This specimen consisted of CXCR5- memory CD4+ T cells sorted from blood, obtained 6 weeks after influenza vaccination. The CDR3 nucleotides read TGTGCCAGCACAATGGGACCCTTCTATGGCTACACCTTC. Its translation is CASTMGPFYGYTF.